This TCR beta chain was captured by sequencing in a study of CD8 T cell repertoires and HIV-1 epitope variants. About the study: T cells were stimulated with Twenty-five Gag and Nef peptides separately. Tested: three Gag epitope families, Nef HW9 and YT9. Findings of the study overall: Nef KF9 drew four or five clonotypes and HW9 one, without TAALDMSHF responses. Of 9 or 10 antigen-specific beta clonotypes, over five appeared to cross-react with escape variants.

Sequenced by immunoSEQ multiplex PCR; TCRdb stores in-frame clones only, minus some. The table has roughly 5,300 clones, more than 65% seen once; the top ten hold roughly 42%. This clone was recorded a few times. Its antigen is not known. The V and J ends lost 6 bases and 7 bases respectively, with 16 bases between them. Germline CDR1 reads MNHEY; CDR2 reads SVGAGI. The CDR3 has 15 residues. The sequencing input was cultured CD8+ T cells derived from PBMCs. V gene TRBV6-5 combines with J gene TRBJ1-6, with D possibly matching TRBD1 (6 bases). The receptor was derived from a male donor with HIV. The CDR3 bases are TGTGCCAGCAGAGCAACCAGGGGATGGAATTCACCCCTCCACTTT. It translates to CASRATRGWNSPLHF.